This note documents a single T cell receptor (beta chain) sequence. What it binds is not known. Trimming at V came to 7 bases and at J to 2 bases, leaving 9 bases not matched to a gene. CDR3 length equals 14 residues. Per the germline V gene, CDR1 is DFQATT and CDR2 is SNEGSKA (reference sequence). This sample was taken from a study of blood T cells in healthy people across ages. Study conclusions and caveats: Diversity was higher, and naive CD4+ cells more numerous, in long-lived donors than in aged donors. Naive T cell percentage and TCR beta diversity correlated strongly.

A second roughly 7 to 12 cycle PCR used barcoded and J-beta primers. Every cDNA molecule carried a tag from a template-switch adaptor bearing 12 random nucleotides. Via MiXCR, TCRdb re-called the 5' RACE reads, giving one row per CDR3 protein. The sample shows approximately 1,700,000 distinct CDR3 sequences, around 42% of them seen only once. The source material was blood. The chain combines TRBV20-1 with TRBJ2-5; the match to TRBD2 covers 8 bases. The sequence derives from a human donor in good health. This chain's CDR3 is CSVYPGGRQETQYF. The CDR3 DNA reads TGCAGTGTCTATCCGGGGGGGAGGCAAGAGACCCAGTACTTC.